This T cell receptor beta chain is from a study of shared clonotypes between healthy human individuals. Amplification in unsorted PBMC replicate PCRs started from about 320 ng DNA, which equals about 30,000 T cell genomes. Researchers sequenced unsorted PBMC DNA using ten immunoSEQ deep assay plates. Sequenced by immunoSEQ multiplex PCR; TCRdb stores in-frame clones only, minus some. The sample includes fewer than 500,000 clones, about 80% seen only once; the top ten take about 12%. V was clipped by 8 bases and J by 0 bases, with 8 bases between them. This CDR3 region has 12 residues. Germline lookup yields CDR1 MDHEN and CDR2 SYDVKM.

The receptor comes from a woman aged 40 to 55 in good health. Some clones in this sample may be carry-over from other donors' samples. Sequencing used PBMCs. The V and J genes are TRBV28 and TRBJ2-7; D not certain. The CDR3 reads CASVGSSYEQYF. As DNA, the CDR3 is TGTGCCAGCGTGGGCAGCTCCTACGAGCAGTACTTC.